This T cell receptor beta chain was captured by sequencing in a study of shared clonotypes between healthy human individuals. Study-wide results and limits: Lower generation probabilities were found for non-shared clonotypes than for those shared by all four donors. Naive CD4 clonotypes were shared across several donors at roughly 5%.

CD4+ cells yielded CD45RA+ naive and CD45RA-negative memory subsets. CDR1 is MNHEY and CDR2 is SMNVEV in the germline V gene (reference sequence). Trimming removed 0 bases at V and 2 bases at J, with 11 bases between. This CDR3 has 15 residues. Remarks on this clone: Its antigen remains unidentified.

Source study methods: ImmunoSEQ only sent back junction sequences with no quality scores, so filtering was done differently. Produced via immunoSEQ multiplex PCR; TCRdb's table is partial and in-frame only. That table is the source of V, J and clone size, and D and trimming were worked out from the DNA. The sample holds some 2,100,000 clones; nearly 97% are singletons and the top ten take roughly 0.13%. The sequence came from a man younger than 35 in good health. J is TRBJ2-7 and V is TRBV27; D not certain. The sequencing sample was made of naive CD4+ T cells sorted from blood. Subset: CD45RA+ positively selected. CDR3 DNA sequence: TGTGCCAGCAGTTTATCGAGGCCATACACCTACGAGCAGTACTTC. This gives the protein CASSLSRPYTYEQYF.